A single sample gave rise to the 11 T cell receptor beta chains below, sequenced in a study of blood T cells in healthy people across ages. The second PCR ran about 6 to 11 cycles with a sample-barcoded 5' primer and J-beta primers. One entry per CDR3 protein, called by TCRdb with MiXCR from the 5' RACE reads. The sample comprises 1.4 million or so distinct CDR3 sequences, 42% of which are singletons, and around 4% rests with the top ten. Input material: blood. These receptors were obtained from a young woman in good health.

This clonotype has only a few counts. The rearrangement links TRBV7-6 to TRBJ2-1, with a possible D match to TRBD2 (5 bases). The CDR3 sequence is 15 residues long. V lost 1 base and J lost 4, with 11 bases in between. In germline, CDR1 is SGHVS, CDR2 FNYEAQ. CDR3 residues: CASSLDPEGYNEQFF. The CDR3 DNA sequence: TGTGCCAGCAGCTTAGATCCCGAGGGTTACAATGAGCAGTTCTTC.

This clonotype was counted only a few times. V and J are TRBV2 and TRBJ2-1; the match to TRBD2 covers 13 bases. J was trimmed by 8 bases and V by 5 bases; bases with no gene match: 6. CDR1 is SNHLY and CDR2 is FYNNEI in the germline V gene. The CDR3 is made up of 15 amino acids. The CDR3 protein is CASSRTSGSFYEQFF. Written as DNA, the CDR3 is TGTGCCAGCAGTAGGACTAGCGGGAGCTTCTATGAGCAGTTCTTC. The whole variable domain, remainder taken from reference TRBV2 and TRBJ2-1, is EPEVTQTPSHQVTQMGQEVILRCVPISNHLYFYWYRQILGQKVEFLVSFYNNEISEKSEIFDDQFSVERPDGSNFTLKIRSTKLEDSAMYFCASSRTSGSFYEQFFGPGTRLTVL.

About this clonotype itself: Its ends do not fully match the called genes, so a read error is possible. The chain employs TRBV6-1 and TRBJ2-1; D unclear. Looked up from germline, CDR1 is MNHNS and CDR2 is SASEGT. The CDR3 has 15 residues. The DNA of the CDR3 is TGTGCCGGCAGTCAACTCAAAATGACCTACAATGAGCAGTTCTTC. This gives the protein CAGSQLKMTYNEQFF.

The table lists this clonotype with a count of one. The gene calls are TRBV6-5 and TRBJ1-2; a weak D match, TRBD1 (6 bases). The CDR3 runs 15 residues. Trimming pared 5 bases from V and 4 bases from J, leaving 17 bases between. Germline V gene sequence: CDR1 MNHEY, CDR2 SVGAGI. CDR3 nucleotide sequence: TGTGCCAGCAGTCCCCCTGACAGGCCGAGCTATGGCTACACCTTC. Encoded protein: CASSPPDRPSYGYTF.

With respect to this clonotype: A junction boundary mismatches the germline segment, possibly from a read error. The V and J genes are TRBV7-7 and TRBJ2-1; weak D call: TRBD2 (5 bases). This CDR3 has 16 amino acids. The germline gives CDR1 SSHAT, CDR2 FNYEAQ (reference sequence). This CDR3 reads CASSFGTGAANNEQFF. CDR3 DNA: TGTGCTAGCAGCTTTGGTACCGGAGCGGCCAACAATGAGCAGTTCTTC.

Only a few counts were recorded for this clonotype. This sequence joins TRBV7-9 and TRBJ2-3, with D possibly being TRBD2 (5 bases). V was shortened by 1 base and J by 1 base, with 12 bases between the two germline ends. Germline V lookup: CDR1 SEHNR, CDR2 FQNEAQ (reference sequence). CDR3 length equals 16 residues. CDR3 nucleotides: TGTGCCAGCAGCTTAGGGACTCGAGGACGCACAGATACGCAGTATTTT. This translates into CASSLGTRGRTDTQYF.

This clonotype was counted only a few times. V gene TRBV7-9 combines with J gene TRBJ2-1; 8 bases align to TRBD1. The germline V gene has CDR1 SEHNR and CDR2 FQNEAQ (reference sequence). J lost 8 bases, V lost 5 bases, and 5 bases had no gene match. The CDR3 has 13 residues. In DNA form, the CDR3 reads TGTGCCAGCAGCCCGGACAGGGACGATGAGCAGTTCTTC. Translation gives CASSPDRDDEQFF.

There are a few counts of this clonotype. The V call is TRBV6-5, the J call TRBJ1-4; D call uncertain. Germline V gene sequence: CDR1 MNHEY, CDR2 SVGAGI. There are 14 residues in the CDR3. The ends were cut back, 5 bases at V and 3 bases at J, with 10 bases in the middle. The CDR3 DNA is TGTGCCAGCAGTAGGTTGACCGCTAATGAAAAACTGTTTTTT. Translating gives CASSRLTANEKLFF.

This clonotype has more than one count but fewer than ten. The rearrangement uses TRBV20-1 and TRBJ2-3; TRBD1 might be the D (5 bases). Germline CDR1 and CDR2: DFQATT and SNEGSKA (reference sequence). Trimming cost V 2 bases and J 3 bases, with 9 bases left between them. This CDR3 has 13 residues. CDR3 sequence: CSARNRRTDTQYF. CDR3 coding DNA: TGCAGTGCTAGAAACAGGAGAACAGATACGCAGTATTTT.

Concerning this clonotype: Relative to the germline gene, one junction end is altered; a read error may explain this. V and J are TRBV12-3 or TRBV12-4 and TRBJ2-5; the match to TRBD2 covers 11 bases. The CDR3 is 17 residues long. The CDR3 nucleotides are TGTGCCAGCAGGTTAGCGGGGGGGCCTGTCTCCTACAATGAGCAGTACTTC. It codes for CASRLAGGPVSYNEQYF.

This chain joins TRBV12-5 and TRBJ2-3; D call uncertain. The ends were cut back, 6 bases at V and 10 bases at J, with 11 bases in the middle. Germline CDR1 and CDR2: LGHNT and FRNRAP. The CDR3 sequence is 11 residues long. CDR3 sequence: CASGSWSAQYF. DNA for the CDR3: TGTGCTAGTGGCTCATGGTCAGCGCAGTATTTT.